The 24 T cell receptor beta chains given below trace back to one sample, sequenced in a study of T cells in Graves' hyperthyroidism and ophthalmopathy. Researchers took RNA transcripts and amplified the TCR beta CDR3 regions from them. The HTBI primer set drove a first-round RT-PCR of the TCR CDR3. TCRdb recomputed calls from the multiplex PCR reads with MiXCR, one row per CDR3 protein. The data hold 350,000 or so distinct CDR3 sequences, with about 20% observed a single time. The sample comprised blood. Source of these receptors: a woman aged 50 to 65 with Graves' hyperthyroidism.

As for this clonotype: The CDR3 carries no conserved terminal phenylalanine or tryptophan, so it likely arises from a read error. CDR3 bases: TGTGCCAGCAGTGCACAGGGTAACCAGCCCCAGCATCTT. This translates into CASSAQGNQPQHL. The genes are TRBV12-3 or TRBV12-4 and TRBJ1-5, with a weak D call TRBD1 (6 bases). Deletions cut 5 bases from V and 7 bases from J, with 12 bases between. This CDR3 has 13 residues.

The table lists this clonotype with many counts. The chain joins TRBV6-2 or TRBV6-3 to TRBJ2-1, with D unclear. Germline lookup yields CDR1 MNHEY and CDR2 SVGEGT. Between the trimmed V and J ends, which lost 2 bases and 8 bases, there was a span of 10 bases. This CDR3 spans 13 amino acids. CDR3 DNA sequence: TGTGCCAGCAGTTACGGAGACGCAGATGAGCAGTTCTTC. It translates to CASSYGDADEQFF.

The gene calls are TRBV30 and TRBJ2-4; 7 bases map to TRBD1. CDR1 and CDR2 (germline): GTSNPN, SVGIG (reference sequence). V shed 0 bases and J 7 bases; nucleotides not matched to a gene: 9. The CDR3 has 15 amino acids. The CDR3 sequence: CAWSVGQARWNIQYF. The CDR3 bases are TGTGCCTGGAGTGTAGGACAGGCGCGGTGGAACATTCAGTACTTC. Full variable domain (missing parts from reference TRBV30 and TRBJ2-4): SQTIHQWPATLVQPVGSPLSLECTVEGTSNPNLYWYRQAAGRGLQLLFYSVGIGQISSEVPQNLSASRPQDRQFILSSKKLLLSDSGFYLCAWSVGQARWNIQYFGAGTRLSVL.

Note on this clonotype: A read error may explain this, as a much larger clone is one base away. The J gene is TRBJ1-2, the V gene TRBV11-2; D not certain. V gave up 5 bases and J gave up 6 bases, with 13 bases separating them. Germline V gives CDR1 SGHAT, CDR2 FQNNGV. The CDR3 runs 13 residues. The CDR3 loop reads CASSPLHRDGYTF. CDR3 in DNA: TGTGCCAGCAGCCCCCTCCACCGCGATGGCTACACCTTC.

This clonotype was counted at least ten times. The chain combines TRBV13 with TRBJ2-1, with D unresolved. The CDR3 is made up of 13 amino acids. Germline V gene sequence: CDR1 PRHDT, CDR2 FYEKMQ (reference sequence). V was trimmed by 2 bases and J by 6 bases, leaving 8 bases between them. The CDR3 protein is CASSLQVGNEQFF. The DNA for the CDR3 is TGTGCCAGCAGCTTACAGGTGGGCAATGAGCAGTTCTTC.

This clonotype appeared many times. The V gene is TRBV20-1, the J gene TRBJ2-1; D might be TRBD1 (7 bases). Trimming removed 0 bases from V and 5 bases from J, with 14 bases in between. Germline CDR1 DFQATT, CDR2 SNEGSKA (reference sequence). The CDR3 covers 15 residues. The CDR3, as DNA: TGCAGTGCTAGAGATCCAGGGGGGCCGGACAATGAGCAGTTCTTC. Protein sequence: CSARDPGGPDNEQFF.

This clonotype was seen more than once but under ten times. The CDR3 region has the DNA TGCAGTGCCGAAGAAAGCGGCCGCTATGGCTACACCTTC. Translation: CSAEESGRYGYTF. The chain combines TRBV20-1 with TRBJ1-2, with unresolved D. CDR3 size: 13 residues. The V and J ends lost 6 bases and 4 bases respectively, with 15 bases between them. In germline, CDR1 is DFQATT, CDR2 SNEGSKA (reference sequence).

V and J are TRBV19 and TRBJ2-1; D ambiguous. The CDR3 has 14 residues. V dropped 7 bases and J dropped 7 bases, with 17 bases sitting between them. The germline CDR1 and CDR2 sequences are LNHDA and SQIVND (reference sequence). CDR3 DNA: TGTGCCAGTAAATCCATTCCCATCAGTAATGAGCAGTTCTTC. Its protein product is CASKSIPISNEQFF.

This rearrangement joins TRBV5-6 to TRBJ2-7; TRBD2 might be the D (7 bases). Between the trimmed V and J ends, which lost 3 bases and 6 bases, there was a span of 16 bases. The germline V gene has CDR1 SGHDT and CDR2 YYEEEE. CDR3 length: 14 residues. CDR3 bases: TGTGCCAGCAGCTCGTCCGCGGGGGCCGTCGAGCAGTACGTC. Translation: CASSSSAGAVEQYV.

This clonotype came up many times. The rearrangement links TRBV27 to TRBJ2-5; the match to TRBD2 covers 8 bases. V dropped 3 bases and J dropped 2; count of bases not matched to a gene: 5. Per the germline V gene, CDR1 is MNHEY and CDR2 is SMNVEV (reference sequence). The CDR3 has 15 amino acids. CDR3 sequence reads: CASSLWASGQETQYF. CDR3 in DNA: TGTGCCAGCAGTTTGTGGGCTAGCGGGCAAGAGACCCAGTACTTC.

This clonotype was counted many times. The chain employs TRBV11-2 and TRBJ1-4, with a weak D call TRBD1 (5 bases). Germline CDR1 reads SGHAT; CDR2 reads FQNNGV. The CDR3 loop spans 16 amino acids. V lost 5 bases and J lost 0, with 13 bases in between. The CDR3 bases are TGTGCCAGCAGCATGAGGGGACTATCAACTAATGAAAAACTGTTTTTT. As protein: CASSMRGLSTNEKLFF. The complete variable domain, with remaining parts taken from reference TRBV11-2 and TRBJ1-4, reads EAGVAQSPRYKIIEKRQSVAFWCNPISGHATLYWYQQILGQGPKLLIQFQNNGVVDDSQLPKDRFSAERLKGVDSTLKIQPAKLEDSAVYLCASSMRGLSTNEKLFFGSGTQLSVL.

The genes are TRBV10-3 and TRBJ2-2; D ambiguous. The germline V gene has CDR1 ENHRY and CDR2 SYGVKD. V dropped 3 bases and J dropped 5 bases, with 10 bases sitting between them. The CDR3 length is 14 residues. This CDR3 reads CAISDMEGTGELFF. CDR3 DNA sequence: TGTGCCATCAGTGACATGGAAGGGACCGGGGAGCTGTTTTTT.

The chain combines TRBV6-4 with TRBJ2-1; D ambiguous. The CDR3 is 14 residues long. Trimming shortened V by 0 bases and J by 9 bases, and 12 bases separated the two germline ends. Germline V gene lookup returns CDR1 MRHNA and CDR2 SNTAGT. Written as DNA, the CDR3 is TGTGCCAGCAGTGACTCGAATAAAGACTCTGAGCAGTTCTTC. It is translated as CASSDSNKDSEQFF.

The chain couples TRBV5-1 to TRBJ1-2; 7 bases match TRBD1. V lost 4 bases to trimming and J lost 4 bases; unmatched junction nucleotides: 13. CDR3 length: 16 amino acids. CDR1 is SGHRS, CDR2 YFSETQ, per germline. CDR3 bases: TGCGCCAGCAGCCCTTCTCCGGGACAGTTCCTCTATGGCTACACCTTC. Amino acids: CASSPSPGQFLYGYTF.

At least ten counts were recorded for this clonotype. The chain joins TRBV3-1 to TRBJ1-2; D may be TRBD1 (6 bases). V was cut by 3 bases and J by 6 bases, with 8 bases left in between. The germline V gene has CDR1 LGHDT and CDR2 YNNKEL (reference sequence). The CDR3 consists of 12 residues. The CDR3 reads CASSQGTHGYTF. In nucleotides, the CDR3 is TGTGCCAGCAGCCAGGGGACACATGGCTACACCTTC.

This clonotype was observed a few times. The V call is TRBV6-5, the J call TRBJ1-4; D possibly corresponds to TRBD1 (5 bases). Trimming took 2 bases from V and 8 from J, leaving 15 bases between them. Per germline, CDR1 MNHEY and CDR2 SVGAGI. The CDR3 length is 15 residues. This CDR3 reads CASSYDGQGREKLFF. The DNA of the CDR3 is TGTGCCAGCAGTTACGACGGTCAGGGTAGGGAAAAACTGTTTTTT.

The rearrangement joins TRBV6-1 to TRBJ1-2, with no clear D. V shed 6 bases and J shed 4 bases, with 15 bases lying between them. The length of the CDR3 is 14 residues. Germline loops: CDR1 MNHNS, CDR2 SASEGT. For the CDR3, the DNA is TGTGCCAGCAGGTTCGACACTTCCACCTATGGCTACACCTTC. This gives the protein CASRFDTSTYGYTF.

This clonotype was observed at least ten times. The chain has TRBV27 and TRBJ2-1, with TRBD2 matching 13 bases. This CDR3 comprises 15 residues. Germline CDR1 MNHEY, CDR2 SMNVEV (reference sequence). V lost 8 bases, J lost 5 bases, and 6 bases stayed unmatched. The CDR3 protein is CASGYGTSGDNEQFF. CDR3 nucleotides: TGTGCCAGCGGGTACGGGACTAGCGGGGACAATGAGCAGTTCTTC.

This clonotype was observed at least ten times. The J gene is TRBJ1-1, the V gene TRBV6-1; D is possibly TRBD1 (5 bases). The CDR3 is 14 residues long. V lost 6 bases and J lost 0, with 11 bases in between. Per the germline V gene, CDR1 is MNHNS and CDR2 is SASEGT. CDR3 sequence reads: CASSIRAMNTEAFF. The CDR3, as DNA: TGTGCCAGCAGCATCAGGGCCATGAACACTGAAGCTTTCTTT.

This clonotype was observed at least ten times. V gene TRBV20-1 combines with J gene TRBJ2-7; 8 positions agree with TRBD1. The CDR3 runs 11 residues. The V gene end was trimmed by 6 bases and the J gene end by 4 bases; junction bases not matched to a gene: 2. Germline loops: CDR1 DFQATT, CDR2 SNEGSKA (reference sequence). CDR3: CSADRGYEQYF. The CDR3 DNA reads TGCAGTGCAGACAGGGGTTACGAGCAGTACTTC.

This clonotype was found many times. The chain links TRBV30 to TRBJ2-2; D unclear. The germline gives CDR1 GTSNPN, CDR2 SVGIG (reference sequence). Trimming shortened V by 2 bases and J by 0 bases, and 4 bases separated the two germline ends. The CDR3 is 13 amino acids. The chain's CDR3 is CAWSSPNTGELFF. DNA for the CDR3: TGTGCCTGGAGTTCCCCGAACACCGGGGAGCTGTTTTTT.

This clonotype was seen many times. The J gene is TRBJ1-4, the V gene TRBV12-3 or TRBV12-4, with no clear D. This CDR3 region has 12 residues. V lost 7 bases, J lost 3 bases, and 6 bases lay in between. In DNA, the CDR3 is TGTGCCAGCAAGGACGCTAATGAAAAACTGTTTTTT. This translates into CASKDANEKLFF.

The chain joins TRBV28 to TRBJ1-1; D not resolved. The CDR3 sequence is 13 residues long. Trimming pared 10 bases from V and 3 bases from J, leaving 15 bases between. CDR1 and CDR2 from the germline V gene are MDHEN and SYDVKM. The CDR3 here is CAKKAPGHTEAFF. The CDR3 DNA reads as TGTGCCAAAAAAGCCCCCGGGCACACTGAAGCTTTCTTT.

The table lists this clonotype with a few counts. The genes are TRBV7-9 and TRBJ2-3, with 11 bases aligning to TRBD2. With 2 bases clipped from V and 4 bases from J, the junction kept 5 bases outside the gene matches. The length of the CDR3 is 16 residues. Germline V gene sequence: CDR1 SEHNR, CDR2 FQNEAQ (reference sequence). The CDR3, as DNA: TGTGCCAGCAGCTTATTTGCTAGCGGGGGGTCAGATACGCAGTATTTT. The encoded protein is CASSLFASGGSDTQYF. The full variable domain, its missing parts supplied by reference TRBV7-9 and TRBJ2-3, is DTGVSQNPRHKITKRGQNVTFRCDPISEHNRLYWYRQTLGQGPEFLTYFQNEAQLEKSRLLSDRFSAERPKGSFSTLEIQRTEQGDSAMYLCASSLFASGGSDTQYFGPGTRLTVL.